This T cell receptor (beta chain) derives from a study of cytomegalovirus exposure and HLA in healthy donors. Study-level findings and limits: Within the approximately 130 validation repertoires, first-cohort TCR clusters tended to co-occur, according to a later analysis. Associated with cytomegalovirus, according to the listing, were around 160 TCR beta chains.

CDR1 GTSNPN and CDR2 SVGIG come from the germline V gene (reference sequence). CDR3 length: 14 residues. The V and J ends lost 2 bases and 8 bases respectively, with 16 bases between them. The method was immunoSEQ multiplex PCR; TCRdb's version includes in-frame clones alone and lacks a portion of them. The table shows about 150,000 clones, with approximately 90% occurring only once. Details on this clone: Its cognate antigen is unknown.

The donors were members of the validation cohort comprising 100 to 150 subjects, separate from the roughly 640-subject first cohort. The material sequenced was PBMCs. The V and J genes are TRBV30 and TRBJ2-1, with D possibly matching TRBD1 (5 bases). This receptor was identified in a young man in good health and CMV-seronegative. Here the CDR3 reads CAWSMGQGRDEQFF. CDR3 nucleotides: TGTGCCTGGAGTATGGGCCAGGGTAGGGATGAGCAGTTCTTC.